The entry below describes one TCR beta chain. Sequencing used immunoSEQ multiplex PCR; TCRdb keeps in-frame clones, though not all of them. The table shows about 110,000 clones, with less than 90% occurring only once. This sample was taken from a study of blood T cell repertoires in COVID-19. In the study overall: Acute-phase and convalescent COVID-19 samples originated in the United States, Italy and Spain.

The CDR3 totals 16 residues. Trimming at V came to 5 bases and at J to 0 bases, leaving 6 bases not matched to a gene. Germline V gene sequence: CDR1 SGHAT, CDR2 FQNNGV. The chain links TRBV11-2 to TRBJ2-1; 8 bases match TRBD1. The specimen sequenced was peripheral blood. The clonotype comes from a man aged 50 to 59 with acute or convalescent COVID-19. The CDR3 coding sequence is TGTGCCAGCAGCCCCCGGGACAGGAGCTCCTACAATGAGCAGTTCTTC. Amino acids: CASSPRDRSSYNEQFF. The complete variable domain, with remaining parts taken from reference TRBV11-2 and TRBJ2-1, reads EAGVAQSPRYKIIEKRQSVAFWCNPISGHATLYWYQQILGQGPKLLIQFQNNGVVDDSQLPKDRFSAERLKGVDSTLKIQPAKLEDSAVYLCASSPRDRSSYNEQFFGPGTRLTVL.